Below, 25 T cell receptor beta chains from the same sample are listed, as sequenced in a study of T-cell memory formation after mild COVID-19. One entry per CDR3 protein, called by TCRdb with MiXCR from the 5' RACE reads. This sample has about 270,000 distinct CDR3 sequences; just over 15% occur once, and the top ten carry 2.1%. Sequences were obtained from PBMCs or a T cell subset sorted from them (not recorded which). The receptors were sampled from an adult woman who had mild COVID-19 (a few samples of this study predate the infection). Cell type and time point are not known.

The chain is built from TRBV15 and TRBJ2-7; 7 bases align to TRBD1. This CDR3 spans 16 amino acids. V was pared by 0 bases and J by 5 bases, with 10 bases of the junction left unmatched. Germline V lookup: CDR1 LNHNV, CDR2 YYDKDF (reference sequence). CDR3 in amino acids: CATSRDYGRGKNEQYF. DNA of the CDR3: TGTGCCACCAGCAGAGATTACGGCAGGGGGAAAAACGAGCAGTACTTC.

The V gene is TRBV4-1, the J gene TRBJ2-3, with a tentative D call TRBD2 (6 bases). Per the germline V gene, CDR1 is MGHRA and CDR2 is YSYEKL. The CDR3 spans 14 residues. V gave up 4 bases and J gave up 2 bases, with 10 bases separating them. This chain's CDR3 is CASSRGTYTDTQYF. The CDR3 DNA sequence: TGCGCCAGCAGCCGCGGGACCTACACAGATACGCAGTATTTT.

The chain links TRBV5-1 to TRBJ1-1, with D hard to call. The CDR3 spans 15 residues. V gave up 3 bases and J gave up 0 bases, with 12 bases separating them. Germline assignment: CDR1 SGHRS and CDR2 YFSETQ. The CDR3 spells CASSYISGVNTEAFF. CDR3 nucleotide sequence: TGCGCCAGCAGCTACATATCCGGGGTGAACACTGAAGCTTTCTTT. The whole variable domain, remainder taken from reference TRBV5-1 and TRBJ1-1, is KAGVTQTPRYLIKTRGQQVTLSCSPISGHRSVSWYQQTPGQGLQFLFEYFSETQRNKGNFPGRFSGRQFSNSRSEMNVSTLELGDSALYLCASSYISGVNTEAFFGQGTRLTVV.

The CDR3 DNA sequence: TGTGCCATCCAGGGCCGGGGAAACACCGGGGAGCTGTTTTTT. Its protein is CAIQGRGNTGELFF. The rearrangement links TRBV10-3 to TRBJ2-2, with D possibly being TRBD1 or TRBD2 (5 bases each). The CDR3 runs to 14 residues. The V gene lost 8 bases and the J gene lost 2 bases, with 12 bases spanning the gap. Germline-derived CDR1 and CDR2 are ENHRY and SYGVKD.

The chain links TRBV24-1 to TRBJ2-3, with D unresolved. The CDR3 is made up of 11 amino acids. Germline assignment: CDR1 KGHDR and CDR2 SFDVKD. The V end was cut by 5 bases, the J end by 3 bases, with 2 bases between. CDR3 coding DNA: TGTGCCACCAGTGTAACAGATACGCAGTATTTT. This sequence encodes CATSVTDTQYF.

The chain links TRBV6-5 to TRBJ1-2; TRBD1 aligns across 9 bases. The ends lost 11 bases at V and 8 bases at J; junction bases unmatched: 6. The CDR3 has 11 residues. Germline CDR1 reads MNHEY; CDR2 reads SVGAGI. This CDR3 reads CAAGQGQGYTF. The CDR3 nucleotides read TGTGCCGCTGGACAGGGGCAAGGCTACACCTTC.

This clonotype has a handful of counts. The chain couples TRBV29-1 to TRBJ2-7; D is undetermined. The germline V gene encodes CDR1 SQVTM and CDR2 ANQGSEA. V shed 6 bases and J shed 6 bases, with 12 bases lying between them. The CDR3 extends over 11 amino acids. This chain's CDR3 is CSVSSGVEQYF. For the CDR3, the DNA is TGCAGCGTCTCGAGTGGGGTCGAGCAGTACTTC.

The V call is TRBV24-1, the J call TRBJ1-1, with D unclear. Per germline, CDR1 KGHDR and CDR2 SFDVKD. This CDR3 is built from 13 residues. V was clipped by 0 bases and J by 8 bases, with 9 bases between them. This CDR3 reads CATSDLQGLEAFF. The CDR3 DNA is TGTGCCACCAGTGATTTGCAAGGTCTGGAAGCTTTCTTT.

V gene TRBV6-5 combines with J gene TRBJ2-7; possible D gene TRBD2, 7 bases. This CDR3 region has 16 residues. From germline, CDR1 is MNHEY and CDR2 SVGAGI. V was pared by 2 bases and J by 0 bases, with 14 bases between. In nucleotides, the CDR3 is TGTGCCAGCAGTTACACTGGCGGGGGCTTCTCCTACGAGCAGTACTTC. It translates to CASSYTGGGFSYEQYF.

This clonotype is medium-sized within its sample. Written as DNA, the CDR3 is TGCAGCGTTGAAGCAAGCCCCGTCGGCTACACCTTC. It translates to CSVEASPVGYTF. This rearrangement joins TRBV29-1 to TRBJ1-2, with no clear D. The CDR3 has 12 amino acids. The V end lost 1 base, the J end lost 8 bases, and 11 bases lay between the germline ends. Germline CDR1 SQVTM, CDR2 ANQGSEA.

This clonotype was picked up many times. The chain is built from TRBV5-5 and TRBJ1-1; possible D gene TRBD1, 5 bases. Germline CDR1 reads SGHKS; CDR2 reads YYEKEE (reference sequence). The CDR3 is 15 residues long. The ends were cut back, 0 bases at V and 5 bases at J, with 14 bases in the middle. For the CDR3, the DNA is TGTGCCAGCAGCTTGGCCGAGGGGCTCGTGACTGAAGCTTTCTTT. Its translation: CASSLAEGLVTEAFF.

A few counts support this clonotype. The V and J genes are TRBV4-1 and TRBJ2-1, with 14 bases that match TRBD2. V shed 3 bases and J 9 bases; nucleotides not matched to a gene: 7. Germline values: CDR1 MGHRA, CDR2 YSYEKL. CDR3 length: 16 residues. DNA for the CDR3: TGCGCCAGCAGCCATTTGACTAGCGGGGGGGTTAGTGAGCAGTTCTTC. It translates to CASSHLTSGGVSEQFF.

This clonotype was picked up a small number of times. The DNA for the CDR3 is TGCGCCAGCAGCCAAGGCCTAGCGCCGGACAATGAGCAGTTCTTC. Translated: CASSQGLAPDNEQFF. The chain combines TRBV4-1 with TRBJ2-1; D may be TRBD2 (6 bases). Germline-derived CDR1 and CDR2 are MGHRA and YSYEKL. The CDR3 spans 15 residues. V was trimmed by 1 base and J by 5 bases, leaving 12 bases between them.

J is TRBJ1-2 and V is TRBV12-3 or TRBV12-4; D is uncertain. The V gene lost 2 bases and the J gene lost 2 bases, with 6 bases spanning the gap. This CDR3 has 13 residues. CDR3: CASSLLGNYGYTF. CDR3 DNA sequence: TGTGCCAGCAGTTTACTAGGGAACTATGGCTACACCTTC.

The gene calls are TRBV29-1 and TRBJ2-3; D is uncertain. CDR3 length: 12 amino acids. Germline-derived CDR1 and CDR2 are SQVTM and ANQGSEA. Trimming took 4 bases from V and 1 from J, leaving 6 bases between them. CDR3 nucleotides: TGCAGCGTTGGCCGGGGCACAGATACGCAGTATTTT. This gives the protein CSVGRGTDTQYF.

In its sample, this clonotype was seen many times. V and J are TRBV12-3 or TRBV12-4 and TRBJ1-6, with unresolved D. CDR3 length: 15 amino acids. Trimming took off 3 bases at V and 6 bases at J, with 12 bases between the two ends. CDR3 in amino acids: CASSLDLMGNSPLHF. The DNA of the CDR3 is TGTGCCAGCAGTTTGGACCTAATGGGTAATTCACCCCTCCACTTT.

The chain uses TRBV5-1 and TRBJ1-2, with D unclear. CDR1 and CDR2 (germline): SGHRS, YFSETQ. V was pared by 4 bases and J by 2 bases, with 15 bases between. The CDR3 has 15 residues. The CDR3 nucleotides are TGCGCCAGCAGCCTCTGGGGAGAAGAAAACTATGGCTACACCTTC. Protein: CASSLWGEENYGYTF.

The rearrangement joins TRBV5-1 to TRBJ1-5, with D unclear. CDR3 length: 16 residues. The germline V gene has CDR1 SGHRS and CDR2 YFSETQ. V gave up 0 bases and J gave up 0 bases, with 10 bases separating them. The CDR3 sequence: CASSLGPKDSNQPQHF. In nucleotides, the CDR3 is TGCGCCAGCAGCTTGGGCCCAAAGGATAGCAATCAGCCCCAGCATTTT.

This clonotype was counted ten times or more. The chain links TRBV12-3 or TRBV12-4 to TRBJ1-1; D is uncertain. Trimming cost V 6 bases and J 2 bases, with 10 bases left between them. This CDR3 contains 13 residues. DNA for the CDR3: TGTGCCAGCAGGCTTTCGGCAAACACTGAAGCTTTCTTT. It encodes CASRLSANTEAFF.

The J gene is TRBJ1-5, the V gene TRBV3-1; D may be TRBD1 (5 bases). The ends were cut back, 1 base at V and 7 bases at J, with 5 bases in the middle. Germline values: CDR1 LGHDT, CDR2 YNNKEL (reference sequence). The CDR3 consists of 12 residues. In DNA form, the CDR3 reads TGTGCCAGCAGCCAAGGACAGCAGCCCCAGCATTTT. It specifies CASSQGQQPQHF.

This sequence joins TRBV4-1 and TRBJ2-3; D call uncertain. This CDR3 spans 15 amino acids. Trimming removed 2 bases at V and 3 bases at J, with 12 bases between. Germline loops: CDR1 MGHRA, CDR2 YSYEKL. The CDR3 here is CASSQLVGRTDTQYF. In nucleotides, the CDR3 is TGCGCCAGCAGCCAATTGGTGGGTAGGACAGATACGCAGTATTTT.

The V and J genes are TRBV4-3 and TRBJ2-4; 11 bases fit TRBD1. Germline V gene lookup returns CDR1 LGHNA and CDR2 YSLEER. The CDR3 loop spans 19 amino acids. With 5 bases clipped from V and 1 base from J, the junction kept 13 bases outside the gene matches. The CDR3, as DNA: TGCGCCAGCAGCAGAAATTGGGACAGGGGGGCTCTTGCCAAAAACATTCAGTACTTC. Amino acid sequence: CASSRNWDRGALAKNIQYF.

A few counts support this clonotype. CDR3 protein: CASSPDLLNTEAFF. Here the CDR3 DNA reads TGTGCCAGCAGCCCGGACCTCCTGAACACTGAAGCTTTCTTT. This rearrangement joins TRBV7-8 to TRBJ1-1; no reliable D call. The CDR3 sequence is 14 residues long. The V and J ends lost 5 bases and 0 bases respectively, with 10 bases between them. Germline CDR1 SGHVS, CDR2 FQNEAQ.

This clonotype has ten or more counts. V is TRBV24-1 and J is TRBJ2-2; 11 nucleotides agree with TRBD2. The CDR3 has 16 amino acids. Germline V gene lookup returns CDR1 KGHDR and CDR2 SFDVKD. V was clipped by 4 bases and J by 6 bases; unmatched bases: 6. CDR3 nucleotide sequence: TGTGCCACCAGTGACACTACTAGCGGGAGAGCCGGGGAGCTGTTTTTT. As protein: CATSDTTSGRAGELFF.

At least ten counts were recorded for this clonotype. The chain couples TRBV5-1 to TRBJ1-6, with D possibly matching TRBD1 (5 bases). CDR1 and CDR2 (germline): SGHRS, YFSETQ. Trimming took off 2 bases at V and 5 bases at J, with 20 bases between the two ends. The CDR3 sequence is 18 residues long. The CDR3 DNA is TGCGCCAGCAGCTTTACTCAGACGGGGGGGTCTAATAATTCACCCCTCCACTTT. The encoded protein is CASSFTQTGGSNNSPLHF.